This entry lists 23 T cell receptor beta chains sequenced from one sample in a study of T cell responses to AZD1222 COVID-19 vaccine listed by TCRdb under 2021. The protocol used for the library was the immunoSEQ multiplex PCR assay. The immuneACCESS repertoire file appears here via TCRdb, limited to in-frame rearrangements. These files lack a portion of the clones; in checked studies, under half of the deficit traces to unresolved V genes, and the cause of the others is not known. The sample table lists approximately 170,000 clones, less than 95% of them with a count of one. Around 4.4% of the sample comes from the top ten. The meaning of the sample's time point label: baseline before first vaccination. Material: peripheral blood, obtained on day 0 of AZD1222 vaccination. All receptors come from an adult in good health.

The chain employs TRBV2 and TRBJ1-2; the D gene is possibly TRBD1 (5 bases). Trimming stripped 3 bases from V and 5 bases from J, with 16 bases between. CDR1 and CDR2 from the germline V gene are SNHLY and FYNNEI. The CDR3 sequence is 15 residues long. The CDR3 sequence: CASSEPGRQRYGYTF. CDR3 coding DNA: TGTGCCAGCAGTGAGCCCGGTCGACAGAGATATGGCTACACCTTC.

The V gene is TRBV18, the J gene TRBJ1-2; 10 bases agree with TRBD1. CDR3 length: 13 residues. J was trimmed by 8 bases and V by 6 bases; bases with no gene match: 6. Germline V gene lookup returns CDR1 KGHSH and CDR2 LQKENI. The DNA for the CDR3 is TGTGCCAGCTCGCCCGGACAGGGGGAGGGCTACACCTTC. Its protein product is CASSPGQGEGYTF.

This clone appeared a single time. J is TRBJ2-7 and V is TRBV28, with 11 positions matching TRBD2. The CDR3 runs to 13 residues. The ends lost 6 bases at V and 9 bases at J; junction bases unmatched: 7. The germline gives CDR1 MDHEN, CDR2 SYDVKM. CDR3 loop: CASSLLAGVVQYF. The CDR3 DNA reads as TGTGCCAGCAGCCTACTAGCGGGAGTGGTGCAGTACTTC.

V usage is TRBV11-2 and J usage is TRBJ2-1; 9 bases agree with TRBD2. Per the germline V gene, CDR1 is SGHAT and CDR2 is FQNNGV. This CDR3 has 15 residues. The ends lost 1 base at V and 8 bases at J; junction bases unmatched: 6. CDR3 DNA sequence: TGTGCCAGCAGCTTAGCTAGCGGGATGGTGTATGAGCAGTTCTTC. Translated, it gives CASSLASGMVYEQFF.

This chain connects TRBV7-2 to TRBJ2-7, with TRBD2 identical over 7 bases. The CDR3 covers 15 residues. V was clipped by 5 bases and J by 6 bases; unmatched bases: 13. Germline V gene sequence: CDR1 SGHTA, CDR2 FQGNSA. CDR3: CASSPGIAGAFEQYF. CDR3 bases: TGTGCCAGCAGCCCCGGGATAGCGGGCGCCTTCGAGCAGTACTTC.

With regard to this clone: An end of the junction differs from the germline gene, which may be a read error. The J gene is TRBJ1-1, the V gene TRBV2, with D unresolved. This CDR3 spans 12 amino acids. Germline CDR1 SNHLY, CDR2 FYNNEI. The CDR3: CASREANTEAFF. The CDR3 nucleotides are TGTGCCAGCAGGGAAGCCAACACTGAAGCTTTCTTT.

A word on this clone: Different DNA sequences within this sample yield the same CDR3. The chain couples TRBV2 to TRBJ1-1; D unclear. Trimming cost V 6 bases and J 1 base, with 3 bases left between them. Germline V gene sequence: CDR1 SNHLY, CDR2 FYNNEI. CDR3 length equals 11 residues. CDR3 bases: TGTGCCAGCAGGGCGAACACTGAAGCTTTCTTT. Protein sequence: CASRANTEAFF.

The chain carries TRBV5-8 and TRBJ2-7; TRBD2 agrees at 10 bases. V shed 4 bases, J shed 0 bases, and the junction held 10 bases outside the gene matches. CDR1 and CDR2 from the germline V gene are SGHTS and YDEGEE. CDR3 size: 17 residues. CDR3 sequence reads: CASSRTSGPGSSYEQYF. The CDR3 bases are TGTGCCAGCAGCAGGACTAGCGGCCCTGGAAGCTCCTACGAGCAGTACTTC.

The chain combines TRBV7-3 with TRBJ2-7, with TRBD1 matching over 7 bases. The length of the CDR3 is 14 residues. V lost 1 base, J lost 6 bases, and 6 bases stayed unmatched. CDR1 is SGHTA, CDR2 FQGTGA, per germline. This chain's CDR3 is CASSLIGGGSEQYF. CDR3 DNA sequence: TGTGCCAGCAGCTTAATAGGGGGCGGATCCGAGCAGTACTTC.

The V call is TRBV27, the J call TRBJ1-4; TRBD1 is a possible D gene (6 bases). With 5 bases removed from V and 4 bases from J, the gap between germline ends came to 17 bases. CDR1 is MNHEY, CDR2 SMNVEV, per germline (reference sequence). The CDR3 consists of 16 residues. The CDR3 protein is CASSILGGAGNEKLFF. DNA of the CDR3: TGTGCCAGCAGTATATTGGGGGGGGCAGGTAATGAAAAACTGTTTTTT.

Of note for this clone: Other DNA sequences within the sample encode an identical CDR3. This sequence joins TRBV29-1 and TRBJ1-2; D gene ambiguous. Germline V gene lookup returns CDR1 SQVTM and CDR2 ANQGSEA. CDR3 length equals 9 residues. Trimming left V 3 bases short and J 8 bases short, with 4 bases between. As DNA, the CDR3 is TGCAGCGTTGAGGAGGGCTACACCTTC. Translated, it gives CSVEEGYTF. The variable domain in full, with the rest retrieved from reference TRBV29-1 and TRBJ1-2, is SAVISQKPSRDICQRGTSLTIQCQVDSQVTMMFWYRQQPGQSLTLIATANQGSEATYESGFVIDKFPISRPNLTFSTLTVSNMSPEDSSIYLCSVEEGYTFGSGTRLTVV.

Turning to this clone: A junction end diverges from the germline sequence, so it may reflect a read error. V is TRBV9 and J is TRBJ2-2; 8 bases match TRBD1. Germline assignment: CDR1 SGDLS and CDR2 YYNGEE. The CDR3 loop spans 14 amino acids. In nucleotides, the CDR3 is TGTGCCGGCAGGACAGGGATGAACACCGGGGAGCTGTTTTTT. Translated: CAGRTGMNTGELFF.

The chain combines TRBV7-9 with TRBJ2-7, with 8 bases identical to TRBD2. Trimming at V came to 3 bases and at J to 0 bases, leaving 1 base not matched to a gene. Germline assignment: CDR1 SEHNR and CDR2 FQNEAQ (reference sequence). The CDR3 spans 14 residues. Here the CDR3 DNA reads TGTGCCAGCAGCTTGACTAGCGTCTCCTACGAGCAGTACTTC. As protein: CASSLTSVSYEQYF.

The rearrangement links TRBV7-3 to TRBJ2-6, with D perhaps matching TRBD1 (6 bases). The CDR3 runs 18 residues. Germline lookup yields CDR1 SGHTA and CDR2 FQGTGA. Trimming removed 6 bases from V and 1 base from J, with 19 bases in between. The CDR3 DNA follows: TGTGCCAGCAGTGCTACTCGGGACATACGGTCTGGGGCCAACGTCCTGACTTTC. It codes for CASSATRDIRSGANVLTF.

J is TRBJ2-3 and V is TRBV25-1; the D is unclear. The V and J ends lost 5 bases and 4 bases respectively, with 4 bases between them. The CDR3 has 11 amino acids. Germline assignment: CDR1 MGHDK and CDR2 SYGVNS. The CDR3 nucleotides are TGTGCCAGCAGTAGCGCAGATACGCAGTATTTT. Translated, it gives CASSSADTQYF.

The rearrangement joins TRBV28 to TRBJ1-1; D gene unclear. Trimming pared 4 bases from V and 0 bases from J, leaving 12 bases between. Germline loops: CDR1 MDHEN, CDR2 SYDVKM. The length of the CDR3 is 15 residues. The DNA for the CDR3 is TGTGCCAGCAGTTACCCTTTATTTGTGAACACTGAAGCTTTCTTT. It specifies CASSYPLFVNTEAFF.

This clone has only one observation. The chain uses TRBV15 and TRBJ2-7; D uncertain. Germline loops: CDR1 LNHNV, CDR2 YYDKDF (reference sequence). The CDR3 has 13 amino acids. Deletions cut 1 base from V and 4 bases from J, with 8 bases between. The CDR3 sequence is CATSRGQVYEQYF. DNA of the CDR3: TGTGCCACCAGCAGAGGGCAGGTGTACGAGCAGTACTTC. Complete variable domain (other parts from reference TRBV15 and TRBJ2-7): DAMVIQNPRYQVTQFGKPVTLSCSQTLNHNVMYWYQQKSSQAPKLLFHYYDKDFNNEADTPDNFQSRRPNTSFCFLDIRSPGLGDTAMYLCATSRGQVYEQYFGPGTRLTVT.

The chain links TRBV28 to TRBJ1-5, with unresolved D. The CDR3 loop spans 12 amino acids. The V gene lost 7 bases and the J gene lost 6 bases, with 10 bases spanning the gap. CDR1 and CDR2 (germline): MDHEN, SYDVKM. Here the CDR3 DNA reads TGTGCCAGCACCCTGGGCCCTCAGCCCCAGCATTTT. Translated: CASTLGPQPQHF. Variable domain in full (rest from reference TRBV28 and TRBJ1-5): DVKVTQSSRYLVKRTGEKVFLECVQDMDHENMFWYRQDPGLGLRLIYFSYDVKMKEKGDIPEGYSVSREKKERFSLILESASTNQTSMYLCASTLGPQPQHFGDGTRLSIL.

The rearrangement joins TRBV6-6 to TRBJ2-5; TRBD1 agrees at 7 bases. The germline CDR1 and CDR2 sequences are MNHNY and SVGAGI (reference sequence). This CDR3 spans 12 amino acids. V trimming: 8 bases; J trimming: 2 bases; junction bases outside the gene matches: 2. The CDR3 DNA reads as TGTGCCAGCCAGGGACAGCAAGAGACCCAGTACTTC. The encoded protein is CASQGQQETQYF.

The chain uses TRBV2 and TRBJ1-3; D is undetermined. CDR1 is SNHLY and CDR2 is FYNNEI in the germline V gene. The CDR3 sequence is 16 residues long. Trimming pared 2 bases from V and 3 bases from J, leaving 14 bases between. The CDR3, as DNA: TGTGCCAGCAGTGAACCCGAGCAGGCGAGTGGAAACACCATATATTTT. Translating it yields CASSEPEQASGNTIYF. The whole variable domain, remainder taken from reference TRBV2 and TRBJ1-3, is EPEVTQTPSHQVTQMGQEVILRCVPISNHLYFYWYRQILGQKVEFLVSFYNNEISEKSEIFDDQFSVERPDGSNFTLKIRSTKLEDSAMYFCASSEPEQASGNTIYFGEGSWLTVV.

This rearrangement joins TRBV7-2 to TRBJ2-7, with D perhaps TRBD1 (6 bases). The CDR3 consists of 14 residues. CDR1 is SGHTA, CDR2 FQGNSA, per germline. Trimming removed 6 bases from V and 4 bases from J, with 16 bases in between. The CDR3 sequence is CASSRDIGQYEQYF. CDR3 in DNA: TGTGCCAGCAGTCGGGACATTGGACAGTACGAGCAGTACTTC. The whole variable domain, remainder taken from reference TRBV7-2 and TRBJ2-7, is GAGVSQSPSNKVTEKGKDVELRCDPISGHTALYWYRQSLGQGLEFLIYFQGNSAPDKSGLPSDRFSAERTGGSVSTLTIQRTQQEDSAVYLCASSRDIGQYEQYFGPGTRLTVT.

The CDR3 reads CASKSGYQETQYF. The CDR3 DNA sequence: TGTGCCTCTAAGAGCGGGTACCAAGAGACCCAGTACTTC. V and J are TRBV30 and TRBJ2-5; possibly TRBD2 for D (6 bases). The germline CDR1 and CDR2 sequences are GTSNPN and SVGIG (reference sequence). The CDR3 sequence is 13 residues long. V was shortened by 7 bases and J by 0 bases, with 12 bases between the two germline ends.

The chain employs TRBV2 and TRBJ2-3, with D possibly being TRBD2 (5 bases). The germline CDR1 and CDR2 sequences are SNHLY and FYNNEI. With 6 bases removed from V and 9 bases from J, the gap between germline ends came to 10 bases. The CDR3 runs to 11 residues. As DNA, the CDR3 is TGTGCCAGCAGGGGAGTGGGGACGCAGTATTTT. Translating gives CASRGVGTQYF.